The 13 T cell receptor beta chains presented below share a single source sample, sequenced in a study of response to subunit inactivated influenza vaccine. TCRdb fed the RT-PCR reads into MiXCR, producing one record per CDR3 protein. The sample carries about 170,000 distinct CDR3 sequences, about 10% recorded once. Sequenced material: CD8+ T cells sorted from PBMCs, taken around 2 years after vaccination. The receptors stem from a man aged 50 to 75 who received an inactivated influenza vaccine.

This chain links TRBV20-1 with TRBJ2-1, with D hard to call. The germline gives CDR1 DFQATT, CDR2 SNEGSKA (reference sequence). There are 11 residues in the CDR3. V lost 7 bases and J lost 4, with 8 bases in between. In DNA, the CDR3 is TGCAGTGGAGGAGCTTACAATGAGCAGTTCTTC. Its translation: CSGGAYNEQFF.

The chain has TRBV11-1 and TRBJ2-2; a possible D gene is TRBD2 (6 bases). The CDR3 sequence is 15 residues long. Trimming took 4 bases from V and 5 from J, leaving 14 bases between them. Germline lookup yields CDR1 SGHAT and CDR2 FQDESV (reference sequence). The chain's CDR3 is CASSWATGGTGELFF. CDR3 bases: TGTGCCAGCAGCTGGGCGACTGGGGGGACCGGGGAGCTGTTTTTT.

This clonotype was counted a few times. The chain combines TRBV4-1 with TRBJ2-7; no firm D call. V was shortened by 1 base and J by 2 bases, with 9 bases between the two germline ends. CDR1 MGHRA and CDR2 YSYEKL come from the germline V gene. The CDR3 covers 14 residues. This chain's CDR3 is CASSQVLSTYEQYF. The DNA for the CDR3 is TGCGCCAGCAGCCAAGTGCTATCAACCTACGAGCAGTACTTC.

This chain uses TRBV10-2 with TRBJ2-1, with 8 bases lining up with TRBD2. Germline CDR1 is WSHSY and CDR2 is SAAADI. The CDR3 spans 16 residues. V shed 6 bases and J 2 bases; nucleotides not matched to a gene: 9. The CDR3 coding sequence is TGCGCCAGCAGCCCAACTAGCGGAAGGACCTACAATGAGCAGTTCTTC. It codes for CASSPTSGRTYNEQFF.

This clonotype was detected ten times or more. The chain links TRBV7-9 to TRBJ2-3; unclear D gene. The CDR3 is 14 amino acids. CDR1 SEHNR and CDR2 FQNEAQ come from the germline V gene (reference sequence). The V and J ends lost 3 bases and 2 bases respectively, with 9 bases between them. In nucleotides, the CDR3 is TGTGCCAGCAGCTTTGCTACCAACACAGATACGCAGTATTTT. Translation gives CASSFATNTDTQYF.

J is TRBJ2-1 and V is TRBV6-5; 7 bases line up with TRBD1. CDR3 size: 15 residues. Trimming cost V 4 bases and J 4 bases; bases outside gene matches: 7. Germline-derived CDR1 and CDR2 are MNHEY and SVGAGI. CDR3 residues: CASSLGTALYNEQFF. The CDR3 DNA reads TGTGCCAGCAGTTTGGGGACAGCCCTTTACAATGAGCAGTTCTTC.

This chain links TRBV20-1 with TRBJ2-1, with 8 bases fitting TRBD2. The germline CDR1 and CDR2 sequences are DFQATT and SNEGSKA (reference sequence). This CDR3 spans 14 amino acids. J was trimmed by 12 bases and V by 4 bases; bases with no gene match: 14. The CDR3 DNA sequence: TGCAGTGCTACTCGTTTTCGGAGCGGGAGAGTGCAGTTCTTC. It yields the protein CSATRFRSGRVQFF.

This chain links TRBV11-2 with TRBJ2-1; possibly TRBD1 for D (7 bases). V dropped 5 bases and J dropped 2 bases, with 16 bases sitting between them. CDR1 is SGHAT, CDR2 FQNNGV, per germline. This CDR3 has 16 residues. CDR3 bases: TGTGCCAGCAGCCCAGGGGGGATTCTCACCTACAATGAGCAGTTCTTC. Residues: CASSPGGILTYNEQFF.

The gene calls are TRBV28 and TRBJ1-1; D is undetermined. The V gene lost 6 bases and the J gene lost 4 bases, with 12 bases spanning the gap. Germline CDR1 reads MDHEN; CDR2 reads SYDVKM. The length of the CDR3 is 13 residues. In DNA form, the CDR3 reads TGTGCCAGCAGAAGCGACTGGGGCACTGAAGCTTTCTTT. This gives the protein CASRSDWGTEAFF.

The gene calls are TRBV11-2 and TRBJ2-1, with D uncertain. V was shortened by 0 bases and J by 4 bases, with 13 bases between the two germline ends. The CDR3 totals 16 residues. Per germline, CDR1 SGHAT and CDR2 FQNNGV. Here the CDR3 reads CASSLDDGAKYNEQFF. CDR3 nucleotides: TGTGCCAGCAGCTTAGATGATGGCGCCAAATACAATGAGCAGTTCTTC.

The chain is built from TRBV2 and TRBJ1-5; D not certain. V shed 1 base and J shed 0 bases, with 7 bases lying between them. This CDR3 contains 15 residues. Germline values: CDR1 SNHLY, CDR2 FYNNEI. This chain's CDR3 is CASSEGAVSNQPQHF. DNA of the CDR3: TGTGCCAGCAGTGAAGGTGCAGTTAGCAATCAGCCCCAGCATTTT.

At least ten counts were recorded for this clonotype. The J gene is TRBJ2-1, the V gene TRBV20-1, with 7 bases identical to TRBD1. Germline V lookup: CDR1 DFQATT, CDR2 SNEGSKA (reference sequence). The CDR3 has 16 amino acids. The junction had 13 bases not matched to a gene; V was cut back by 0 bases and J by 8 bases. In DNA form, the CDR3 reads TGCAGTGCTAGAGATCGCAGGGGGTCCTTGGTCCATGAGCAGTTCTTC. This codes for CSARDRRGSLVHEQFF.

This clonotype occurred once. J is TRBJ2-3 and V is TRBV2; D tentatively fits TRBD1 or TRBD2 (5 bases each). The CDR3 runs to 19 residues. V dropped 7 bases and J dropped 6 bases, with 32 bases sitting between them. CDR1 is SNHLY and CDR2 is FYNNEI in the germline V gene. The CDR3 coding sequence is TGTGCCAGCAATGGCTTAGAGGGGAACAGCCTCGTCGATTGGGATACGCAGTATTTT. It encodes CASNGLEGNSLVDWDTQYF.